These 23 T cell receptor beta chains came from one sample sequenced in a study of T cell responses to AZD1222 COVID-19 vaccine. Profiling relied on immunoSEQ multiplex PCR, and the TCRdb table lists in-frame clones only, not all of them. The table has under 200,000 clones, about 92% seen once; the top ten hold 4% to 5.5%. The material was peripheral blood, obtained on day 0 of MenACWY control vaccination. The receptors here all came from an adult in good health.

V and J are TRBV19 and TRBJ1-6, with D perhaps matching TRBD1 (5 bases). The CDR3 runs 14 residues. Trimming cost V 7 bases and J 7 bases, with 14 bases left between them. Per the germline V gene, CDR1 is LNHDA and CDR2 is SQIVND (reference sequence). CDR3 amino acids: CASKVQTENSPLHF. DNA of the CDR3: TGTGCCAGTAAAGTCCAGACAGAGAATTCACCCCTCCACTTT.

V and J are TRBV29-1 and TRBJ2-7; TRBD1 might be the D (6 bases). Trimming left V 5 bases short and J 4 bases short, with 12 bases between. The germline V gene has CDR1 SQVTM and CDR2 ANQGSEA. The CDR3 spans 12 residues. CDR3 protein: CSVLQGPYEQYF. CDR3 in DNA: TGCAGCGTTCTACAGGGACCTTACGAGCAGTACTTC.

The chain carries TRBV5-1 and TRBJ2-7; D gene unclear. The CDR3 runs to 11 residues. The germline V gene has CDR1 SGHRS and CDR2 YFSETQ. V was pared by 3 bases and J by 4 bases, with 5 bases between. In DNA, the CDR3 is TGCGCCAGCAGCTCCGGGTACGAGCAGTACTTC. Protein: CASSSGYEQYF.

The V call is TRBV18, the J call TRBJ2-7; 11 bases are a match to TRBD2. The CDR3 runs 14 residues. Germline V lookup: CDR1 KGHSH, CDR2 LQKENI. V lost 6 bases to trimming and J lost 0 bases; unmatched junction nucleotides: 1. The CDR3 DNA reads as TGTGCCAGCTCCGGGACTAGCGGCTCCTACGAGCAGTACTTC. It is translated as CASSGTSGSYEQYF.

This chain's CDR3 is CASSSPLRGRGANVLTF. The CDR3 DNA reads as TGTGCCAGTAGTTCCCCCCTCAGGGGGCGTGGGGCCAACGTCCTGACTTTC. This sequence joins TRBV19 and TRBJ2-6, with 8 positions matching TRBD1. Per the germline V gene, CDR1 is LNHDA and CDR2 is SQIVND (reference sequence). Germline trimming cut 5 bases from V and 3 bases from J; bases unmatched to any gene: 9. The CDR3 length is 17 residues.

This clone was recorded once. The V gene is TRBV7-2, the J gene TRBJ2-7; D not certain. V lost 0 bases to trimming and J lost 4 bases, with 10 bases between them. The CDR3 runs 14 residues. Germline CDR1 and CDR2: SGHTA and FQGNSA. Here the CDR3 DNA reads TGTGCCAGCAGCTTAGCAGGTGAAGCATACGAGCAGTACTTC. Translation: CASSLAGEAYEQYF.

To note about this clone: One end of the junction varies from germline; a read error may be responsible. V usage is TRBV15 and J usage is TRBJ2-3; a weak D match, TRBD1 (6 bases). In germline, CDR1 is LNHNV, CDR2 YYDKDF (reference sequence). The CDR3 spans 15 residues. CDR3 residues: CATRSGQRGTNTQYF. DNA of the CDR3: TGTGCCACCCGTTCAGGACAGAGGGGCACAAATACGCAGTATTTT.

This sequence joins TRBV7-8 and TRBJ1-4, with TRBD1 matching over 8 bases. The CDR3 totals 15 residues. Germline values: CDR1 SGHVS, CDR2 FQNEAQ. Trimming at V came to 4 bases and at J to 6 bases, leaving 7 bases not matched to a gene. CDR3 sequence (DNA): TGTGCCAGCAGCTCATGGACAGGGTGGGATGAAAAACTGTTTTTT. Amino acids: CASSSWTGWDEKLFF.

The chain combines TRBV20-1 with TRBJ2-7; D not resolved. The CDR3 covers 15 residues. V lost 3 bases to trimming and J lost 3 bases, with 18 bases between them. The germline gives CDR1 DFQATT, CDR2 SNEGSKA (reference sequence). The CDR3 here is CSASFGSRADYEQYF. CDR3 coding DNA: TGCAGTGCTAGTTTTGGGTCCAGAGCAGACTACGAGCAGTACTTC.

The chain has TRBV6-5 and TRBJ2-3; D uncertain. Per the germline V gene, CDR1 is MNHEY and CDR2 is SVGAGI. Trimming pared 0 bases from V and 4 bases from J, leaving 8 bases between. This CDR3 has 14 residues. The CDR3 loop is CASSYSIYADTQYF. CDR3 bases: TGTGCCAGCAGTTACTCGATCTATGCAGATACGCAGTATTTT.

The chain couples TRBV2 to TRBJ2-2; perhaps TRBD1 as D (6 bases). CDR1 and CDR2 from the germline V gene are SNHLY and FYNNEI. The CDR3 is 15 amino acids. V lost 2 bases and J lost 5, with 12 bases in between. This CDR3 reads CASSETGIETGELFF. The CDR3 nucleotides are TGTGCCAGCAGTGAAACAGGGATTGAGACCGGGGAGCTGTTTTTT.

The chain couples TRBV9 to TRBJ2-7, with TRBD1 matching 7 bases. Germline lookup yields CDR1 SGDLS and CDR2 YYNGEE. This CDR3 spans 15 amino acids. J lost 2 bases, V lost 4 bases, and 9 bases had no gene match. The CDR3 reads CASSSRGQDTYEQYF. CDR3 sequence (DNA): TGTGCCAGCAGCTCCCGCGGACAGGACACCTACGAGCAGTACTTC.

This chain links TRBV9 with TRBJ2-5; D uncertain. This CDR3 contains 15 residues. V lost 3 bases and J 10 bases, leaving 22 bases between the germline ends. Germline V CDR1 and CDR2: SGDLS, YYNGEE. The DNA for the CDR3 is TGTGCCAGCAGCGCATCGGACCCCGCCCCCGGCGGCCAGTACTTC. Translating it yields CASSASDPAPGGQYF.

The rearrangement joins TRBV6-2 or TRBV6-3 to TRBJ1-2; D unclear. This CDR3 spans 14 amino acids. The germline CDR1 and CDR2 sequences are MNHEY and SVGEGT. Trimming left V 2 bases short and J 2 bases short, with 9 bases between. The CDR3 coding sequence is TGTGCCAGCAGTTACGGGGAGGGAAACTATGGCTACACCTTC. This gives the protein CASSYGEGNYGYTF.

J is TRBJ2-7 and V is TRBV12-3 or TRBV12-4; D remains unclear. V was shortened by 2 bases and J by 5 bases, with 10 bases between the two germline ends. This CDR3 contains 13 residues. The CDR3 coding sequence is TGTGCCAGCAGTTTATTCGTTGTCGACGAGCAGTACTTC. It yields the protein CASSLFVVDEQYF.

The chain has TRBV12-3 or TRBV12-4 and TRBJ1-2; unclear D gene. The V end lost 6 bases, the J end lost 8 bases, and 10 bases lay between the germline ends. The length of the CDR3 is 11 residues. Here the CDR3 DNA reads TGTGCCAGCAGCCCTGTAAGGGGCTACACCTTC. Protein: CASSPVRGYTF.

This chain uses TRBV19 with TRBJ1-1; no definite D call. The V gene's germline CDR1 is LNHDA and CDR2 SQIVND (reference sequence). Trimming left V 6 bases short and J 6 bases short, with 17 bases between. The CDR3 covers 14 residues. This chain's CDR3 is CASSFSRLAAEAFF. Written as DNA, the CDR3 is TGTGCCAGTAGCTTCTCTAGGCTGGCAGCTGAAGCTTTCTTT.

This clone was recorded only once. CDR3 in amino acids: CASSAPRASEQFF. CDR3 DNA: TGTGCCAGCAGTGCCCCTAGGGCCTCGGAGCAGTTCTTC. The genes are TRBV6-2 or TRBV6-3 and TRBJ2-1; unclear D gene. V lost 5 bases and J lost 10, with 15 bases in between. This CDR3 spans 13 amino acids. Germline V lookup: CDR1 MNHEY, CDR2 SVGEGT.

The chain uses TRBV5-1 and TRBJ1-1; no clear D. Looked up from germline, CDR1 is SGHRS and CDR2 is YFSETQ. CDR3 length: 15 amino acids. V shed 0 bases and J shed 2 bases, with 11 bases lying between them. The CDR3: CASSLEAGINTEAFF. As DNA, the CDR3 is TGCGCCAGCAGCTTGGAAGCAGGAATAAACACTGAAGCTTTCTTT.

The rearrangement links TRBV30 to TRBJ1-5; D unclear. CDR3 length: 14 residues. V was clipped by 0 bases and J by 2 bases, with 8 bases between them. Germline V gene sequence: CDR1 GTSNPN, CDR2 SVGIG (reference sequence). Here the CDR3 reads CAWSVNVGNQPQHF. CDR3 coding DNA: TGTGCCTGGAGTGTAAACGTGGGCAATCAGCCCCAGCATTTT. Looking up the rest from reference TRBV30 and TRBJ1-5 gives the full variable domain: SQTIHQWPATLVQPVGSPLSLECTVEGTSNPNLYWYRQAAGRGLQLLFYSVGIGQISSEVPQNLSASRPQDRQFILSSKKLLLSDSGFYLCAWSVNVGNQPQHFGDGTRLSIL.

V and J are TRBV30 and TRBJ1-2; D is possibly TRBD1 (6 bases). This CDR3 is 13 amino acids long. Per germline, CDR1 GTSNPN and CDR2 SVGIG (reference sequence). The V end lost 4 bases, the J end lost 0 bases, and 9 bases lay between the germline ends. The CDR3 region has the DNA TGTGCCTGGACCGGGGGCGCTAACTATGGCTACACCTTC. Protein sequence: CAWTGGANYGYTF.

The genes are TRBV4-2 and TRBJ1-1, with 7 bases that match TRBD1. Trimming took 5 bases from V and 0 from J; bases not matched to a gene: 15. Germline CDR1 reads LGHNA; CDR2 reads YNFKEQ. The CDR3 extends over 18 amino acids. CDR3 sequence reads: CASSSTTGLASMNTEAFF. CDR3 bases: TGTGCCAGCAGCTCCACGACAGGGCTGGCCTCAATGAACACTGAAGCTTTCTTT.

This chain links TRBV19 with TRBJ2-6; no reliable D call. The CDR3 is 14 residues long. Trimming cost V 3 bases and J 4 bases, with 7 bases left between them. Germline CDR1 is LNHDA and CDR2 is SQIVND (reference sequence). This CDR3 is CASSIPGGANVLTF. The CDR3 coding sequence is TGTGCCAGTAGTATCCCCGGGGGGGCCAACGTCCTGACTTTC.